Following are 8 T cell receptor beta chains from one sample sequenced in a study of T-cell reconstitution after alpha-beta-depleted transplantation in children. A library of TCRbeta sequences, prepared with unique molecular identifiers, was generated. TCRdb called the PCR reads again in MiXCR, with one record for every CDR3 protein. This table has 580,000 or so distinct CDR3 sequences, about 23% appearing once. Sequenced material: PBMCs, mostly from graft donor cells, taken 360 days after TCRalphabeta/CD19-depleted stem cell transplant. These receptor sequences come from a boy under two years old who had a stem cell transplant for acute myeloid leukemia, so the T cells may come from the graft donor.

This chain joins TRBV6-1 and TRBJ1-5; TRBD1 might be the D (5 bases). The CDR3 totals 18 residues. Trimming removed 6 bases from V and 2 bases from J, with 23 bases in between. Germline V gene lookup returns CDR1 MNHNS and CDR2 SASEGT. CDR3 coding DNA: TGTGCCAGCAGACGGACGGGAGGGACGATTCTGGGCAATCAGCCCCAGCATTTT. Residues: CASRRTGGTILGNQPQHF.

This clonotype was picked up many times. The gene calls are TRBV20-1 and TRBJ1-1; D is unresolved. V lost 2 bases and J lost 1, with 14 bases in between. Germline CDR1 DFQATT, CDR2 SNEGSKA (reference sequence). The CDR3 is made up of 15 amino acids. CDR3 sequence (DNA): TGCAGTGCTAGAACCCGATTATCCGGGAACACTGAAGCTTTCTTT. This gives the protein CSARTRLSGNTEAFF.

This clonotype was seen ten or more times. Here the CDR3 DNA reads TGTGCCACCAGCACGGGACAGGGGGCTGAGCAGTTCTTC. It encodes CATSTGQGAEQFF. This chain joins TRBV15 and TRBJ2-1, with 12 bases fitting TRBD1. J was trimmed by 9 bases and V by 4 bases; bases with no gene match: 1. Per germline, CDR1 LNHNV and CDR2 YYDKDF (reference sequence). The CDR3 has 13 residues.

This chain connects TRBV5-1 to TRBJ2-1; perhaps TRBD2 as D (5 bases). The CDR3 is 11 amino acids. V lost 4 bases, J lost 9 bases, and 8 bases lay in between. Germline V gene lookup returns CDR1 SGHRS and CDR2 YFSETQ. The CDR3 DNA is TGCGCCAGCAGCGGAGGAACTGAGCAGTTCTTC. Its translation: CASSGGTEQFF.

The chain joins TRBV5-6 to TRBJ2-2; the match to TRBD1 covers 7 bases. The CDR3 spans 18 residues. CDR1 SGHDT and CDR2 YYEEEE come from the germline V gene. The J segment lost 4 bases and the V segment lost 4 bases, leaving 16 bases of the junction unmatched. CDR3 residues: CASSHETGASSGTGELFF. The CDR3 DNA sequence: TGTGCCAGCAGCCACGAAACAGGGGCCAGCTCGGGCACCGGGGAGCTGTTTTTT.

This clonotype was observed a handful of times. The chain couples TRBV20-1 to TRBJ2-5; 8 bases agree with TRBD2. The CDR3 has 14 residues. Germline CDR1 DFQATT, CDR2 SNEGSKA (reference sequence). The CDR3 reads CRASGGPWQETQYF. CDR3 DNA sequence: TGCAGAGCCTCGGGGGGGCCTTGGCAAGAGACCCAGTACTTC.

This clonotype was detected many times. J is TRBJ1-1 and V is TRBV20-1, with a tentative D call TRBD1 (5 bases). The CDR3 has 10 residues. Germline CDR1 and CDR2: DFQATT and SNEGSKA (reference sequence). The V and J ends lost 6 bases and 4 bases respectively, with 6 bases between them. This CDR3 is CSAGRTEAFF. CDR3 coding DNA: TGCAGTGCGGGGCGCACTGAAGCTTTCTTT.

This clonotype was detected ten times or more. The chain carries TRBV20-1 and TRBJ2-5; D remains unclear. Looked up from germline, CDR1 is DFQATT and CDR2 is SNEGSKA (reference sequence). Between the trimmed V and J ends, which lost 3 bases and 0 bases, there was a span of 8 bases. The CDR3 has 13 amino acids. The CDR3 region is CSARARYQETQYF. CDR3 sequence (DNA): TGCAGTGCTAGGGCTAGATACCAAGAGACCCAGTACTTC.